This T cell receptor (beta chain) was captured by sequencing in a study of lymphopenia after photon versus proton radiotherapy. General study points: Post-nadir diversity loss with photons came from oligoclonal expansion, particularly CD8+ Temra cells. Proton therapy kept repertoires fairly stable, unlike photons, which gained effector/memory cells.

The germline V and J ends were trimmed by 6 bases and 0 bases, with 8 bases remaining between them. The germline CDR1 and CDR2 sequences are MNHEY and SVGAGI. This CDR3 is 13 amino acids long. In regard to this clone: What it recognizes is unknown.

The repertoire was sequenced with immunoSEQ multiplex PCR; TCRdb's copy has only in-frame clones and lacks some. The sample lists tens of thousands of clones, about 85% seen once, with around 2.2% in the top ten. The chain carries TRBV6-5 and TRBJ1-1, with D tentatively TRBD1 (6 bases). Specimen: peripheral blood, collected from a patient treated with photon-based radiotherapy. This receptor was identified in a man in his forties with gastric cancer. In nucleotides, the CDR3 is TGTGCCAGCAGCAGACAGGTGAACACTGAAGCTTTCTTT. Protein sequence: CASSRQVNTEAFF.